Listed below are T cell receptor beta chains from one sample, sequenced in a study of T cells in Graves' hyperthyroidism and ophthalmopathy. TCRdb recomputed calls from the multiplex PCR reads with MiXCR, one row per CDR3 protein. The table lists some 600,000 distinct CDR3 sequences, 46% of them singletons. The specimen was peripheral blood or thyroid tissue (not recorded which). These receptors originate from a woman younger than 35 with Graves' hyperthyroidism. Both conserved end residues are part of each CDR3. The order of the fields is D gene, clone size, J gene, V gene, CDR3 protein, CDR3 DNA. A D gene is named only where the DNA matches it firmly. Size values are once, few and many counts, or a class for expanded clones, and some rows have none.

. | . | TRBJ1-3 | TRBV7-3 | CASSSGPNSGNTIYF | TGTGCCAGCAGCTCAGGGCCCAACTCTGGAAACACCATATATTTT
. | . | TRBJ2-2 | TRBV6-6 | CASTLIRDMNTGELFF | TGTGCCAGCACCCTCATCCGGGACATGAACACCGGGGAGCTGTTTTTT
TRBD1 | many | TRBJ1-2 | TRBV7-3 | CASSQQGAYGYTF | TGTGCCAGCAGCCAACAGGGGGCCTATGGCTACACCTTC
. | . | TRBJ1-2 | TRBV29-1 | CSVGDLGRGIFF | TGCAGCGTTGGAGATCTTGGCAGGGGAATTTTCTTC
. | . | TRBJ2-7 | TRBV25-1 | CASSGTTHYEQYF | TGTGCCAGCAGTGGCACGACGCACTACGAGCAGTACTTC
. | many | TRBJ1-1 | TRBV7-9 | CASSRGQTVPEAFF | TGTGCCAGCAGCCGAGGACAGACTGTCCCTGAAGCTTTCTTT
. | many | TRBJ2-7 | TRBV20-1 | CSAGQYEQYF | TGCAGTGCTGGACAATACGAGCAGTACTTC
. | . | TRBJ2-5 | TRBV7-8 | CASSTRAGSETQYF | TGTGCCAGCAGTACGCGGGCAGGCTCGGAGACCCAGTACTTC
TRBD1 | . | TRBJ2-2 | TRBV29-1 | CSVGQGANTGELFF | TGCAGCGTTGGACAGGGGGCTAACACCGGGGAGCTGTTTTTT
. | . | TRBJ2-7 | TRBV20-1 | CSSHRAPGEQYF | TGCAGTTCTCACAGGGCTCCCGGGGAGCAGTACTTC
. | . | TRBJ2-7 | TRBV7-2 | CASSLTLGHEQYF | TGTGCCAGCAGCTTGACCCTTGGACACGAGCAGTACTTC
TRBD1 | few | TRBJ1-1 | TRBV7-8 | CASSFGQARRVTEAFF | TGTGCCAGCAGCTTTGGACAGGCCCGAAGGGTCACTGAAGCTTTCTTT
. | few | TRBJ1-4 | TRBV19 | CASSQTIGPAATNEKLFF | TGTGCCAGTAGCCAGACGATAGGGCCGGCGGCAACTAATGAAAAACTGTTTTTT
. | . | TRBJ2-5 | TRBV15 | CATSRGGSNQPQYF | TGTGCCACCAGCAGGGGGGGTAGCAATCAGCCCCAGTACTTC
. | . | TRBJ1-4 | TRBV25-1 | CASSEYLGVDGEKLFF | TGTGCCAGCAGTGAATATTTGGGAGTGGACGGCGAAAAACTGTTTTTT
TRBD1 | . | TRBJ2-5 | TRBV24-1 | CASSSPGQGVETQYF | TGTGCCAGCAGTTCCCCGGGACAGGGTGTGGAGACCCAGTACTTC
. | . | TRBJ1-3 | TRBV24-1 | CATSDSRDTIYF | TGTGCCACCAGTGATTCCAGAGACACCATATATTTT
. | . | TRBJ1-2 | TRBV7-9 | CASSSPGTYGYTF | TGTGCCAGCAGCTCCCCGGGAACCTATGGCTACACCTTC
. | once | TRBJ2-7 | TRBV2 | CASRRQAGGSYEQYF | TGTGCCAGCAGGCGACAGGCCGGGGGCTCCTACGAGCAGTACTTC
TRBD1 | . | TRBJ2-7 | TRBV10-3 | CAISSTGTERSYEQYF | TGTGCCATCAGCTCGACAGGGACAGAAAGATCCTACGAGCAGTACTTC
. | . | TRBJ1-5 | TRBV19 | CASSVVGRQPQHF | TGTGCCAGTAGCGTCGTGGGGCGGCAGCCCCAGCATTTT
. | . | TRBJ2-5 | TRBV20-1 | CSAGKGRGQETQYF | TGCAGTGCTGGGAAGGGGAGGGGGCAAGAGACCCAGTACTTC
TRBD1 | . | TRBJ1-2 | TRBV25-1 | CASSRERTGGYGYTF | TGTGCCAGCAGCCGGGAGAGGACAGGGGGCTATGGCTACACCTTC